The 8 T cell receptor beta chains below all came from one sample that was sequenced in a study of cytomegalovirus exposure and HLA in healthy donors. PCR used 60 Vbeta primers and 13 Jbeta primers. The repertoire was sequenced with immunoSEQ multiplex PCR; TCRdb's copy has only in-frame clones and lacks some. Here the sample spans about 140,000 clones, approximately 82% being singletons. The sample was PBMCs. These TCRs come from a man younger than 30 in good health and CMV-seropositive.

This clone was recorded a few times. The chain's CDR3 is CASSLGGRSYEQYF. The DNA of the CDR3 is TGTGCCAGCAGCTTAGGGGGCAGGTCCTACGAGCAGTACTTC. The J gene is TRBJ2-7, the V gene TRBV7-9, with D tentatively TRBD1 (5 bases). This CDR3 comprises 14 residues. Trimming shortened V by 1 base and J by 1 base, and 8 bases separated the two germline ends. Germline V lookup: CDR1 SEHNR, CDR2 FQNEAQ (reference sequence).

This clone has just a few counts. This chain joins TRBV6-5 and TRBJ2-7; a possible D gene is TRBD2 (5 bases). The germline V gene has CDR1 MNHEY and CDR2 SVGAGI. V lost 8 bases to trimming and J lost 0 bases, with 14 bases between them. The length of the CDR3 is 14 residues. This CDR3 is CASGSRANSYEQYF. The CDR3 region has the DNA TGTGCCAGCGGGAGCCGGGCGAACTCCTACGAGCAGTACTTC.

V and J are TRBV7-8 and TRBJ2-2; D is undetermined. There are 14 residues in the CDR3. The V end lost 3 bases, the J end lost 6 bases, and 11 bases lay between the germline ends. Germline assignment: CDR1 SGHVS and CDR2 FQNEAQ. This CDR3 reads CASSFIERPGELFF. The CDR3 bases are TGTGCCAGCAGCTTTATAGAGAGGCCCGGGGAGCTGTTTTTT. The full variable domain, in which reference TRBV7-8 and TRBJ2-2 provide the parts outside the CDR3, is GAGVSQSPRYKVAKRGQDVALRCDPISGHVSLFWYQQALGQGPEFLTYFQNEAQLDKSGLPSDRFFAERPEGSVSTLKIQRTQQEDSAVYLCASSFIERPGELFFGEGSRLTVL.

V gene TRBV4-1 combines with J gene TRBJ2-1; 11 nucleotides align to TRBD2. V dropped 4 bases and J dropped 6; count of bases not matched to a gene: 11. Looked up from germline, CDR1 is MGHRA and CDR2 is YSYEKL. This CDR3 is built from 17 residues. The CDR3 here is CASSLEAIGLAGNEQFF. DNA for the CDR3: TGCGCCAGCAGCCTAGAAGCTATAGGACTAGCGGGCAATGAGCAGTTCTTC.

The chain recombines TRBV28 with TRBJ1-3; 8 nucleotides match TRBD1. The CDR3 has 17 amino acids. The ends lost 2 bases at V and 3 bases at J; junction bases unmatched: 9. The germline CDR1 and CDR2 sequences are MDHEN and SYDVKM. CDR3 sequence reads: CASSLGTGSTGGNTIYF. CDR3 DNA sequence: TGTGCCAGCAGTTTAGGGACAGGTTCAACGGGTGGAAACACCATATATTTT.

This clone is a singleton in its sample. The DNA of the CDR3 is TGTGCCAGCAGCCATTCCGTAGGGGCGTCTGGAAACACCATATATTTT. As protein: CASSHSVGASGNTIYF. The V and J genes are TRBV7-9 and TRBJ1-3, with TRBD1 as a possible D gene (5 bases). The CDR3 length is 16 residues. From germline, CDR1 is SEHNR and CDR2 FQNEAQ (reference sequence). Between the trimmed V and J ends, which lost 5 bases and 1 base, there was a span of 15 bases.

The CDR3 DNA is TGTGCCAGCAGCCTGGTGCTAGCGGGAGTGGGGACCCAGTACTTC. Amino acids: CASSLVLAGVGTQYF. The chain employs TRBV14 and TRBJ2-5, with 10 positions matching TRBD2. In germline, CDR1 is SGHDN, CDR2 FVKESK. The V and J ends lost 4 bases and 7 bases, in that order; junction bases with no gene match: 9. The CDR3 has 15 residues.

This clone appeared once. The chain has TRBV27 and TRBJ1-5; 8 bases are a match to TRBD1. The CDR3 contains 14 residues. The V segment lost 3 bases and the J segment 4 bases; nucleotides outside the gene matches: 2. The germline V gene has CDR1 MNHEY and CDR2 SMNVEV (reference sequence). This CDR3 reads CASSFGTGNQPQHF. As DNA, the CDR3 is TGTGCCAGCAGTTTTGGGACAGGTAATCAGCCCCAGCATTTT.